This T cell receptor beta chain was profiled in a study of blood T cell repertoires in COVID-19. In the study overall: Samples came from the United States, Italy and Spain, spanning acute and convalescent COVID-19. T cells, B-cell-depleted T cells, or PBMCs provided the cDNA or gDNA that served as material.

Germline CDR1 reads LGHNA; CDR2 reads YNFKEQ. The V gene lost 4 bases and the J gene lost 3 bases, with 6 bases spanning the gap. CDR3 length: 12 residues. Per the authors' pipeline: Reference gene primer amplification gave estimated nucleated cell counts. Assay: immunoSEQ multiplex PCR; the TCRdb copy retains only in-frame clones and omits some. Clonal size and the V and J genes are those of that table, whereas D and trimming came from the DNA. The sample lists 150,000 to 200,000 clones, approximately 90% occurring once. The sequencing sample was made of peripheral blood. The TCR sequence derives from a human donor in a cohort sampled during active COVID-19. V usage is TRBV4-2 and J usage is TRBJ1-1; unclear D gene. CDR3 nucleotides: TGTGCCAGCAGCCCGGGAGACACTGAAGCTTTCTTT. Amino acids: CASSPGDTEAFF.